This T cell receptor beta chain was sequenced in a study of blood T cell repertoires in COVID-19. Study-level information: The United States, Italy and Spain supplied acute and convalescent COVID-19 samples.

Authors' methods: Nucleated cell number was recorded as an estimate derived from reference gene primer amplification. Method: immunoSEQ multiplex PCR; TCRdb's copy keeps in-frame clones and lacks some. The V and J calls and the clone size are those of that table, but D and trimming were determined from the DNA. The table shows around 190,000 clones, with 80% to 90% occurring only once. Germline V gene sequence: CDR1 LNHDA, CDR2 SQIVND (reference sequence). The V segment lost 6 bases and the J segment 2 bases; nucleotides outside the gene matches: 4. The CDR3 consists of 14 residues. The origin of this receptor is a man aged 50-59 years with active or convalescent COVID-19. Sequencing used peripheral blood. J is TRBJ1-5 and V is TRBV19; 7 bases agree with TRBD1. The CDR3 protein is CASSATGGNQPQHF. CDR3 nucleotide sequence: TGTGCCAGTAGCGCAACAGGGGGCAATCAGCCCCAGCATTTT.